This TCR beta chain was sequenced during a study of blood T cell repertoires in COVID-19. V lost 0 bases, J lost 9 bases, and 10 bases lay in between. This CDR3 has 13 residues. Germline V lookup: CDR1 SGDLS, CDR2 YYNGEE. In the original analysis: It was from reference gene primer amplification that nucleated cell counts were estimated. The table came from immunoSEQ multiplex PCR; TCRdb's copy has only in-frame clones and leaves some out. For V, J and clone size, that table is used; D and trimming come from the DNA. The top ten hold about 17% of the sample, which has 90,000 to 100,000 clones, roughly 82% seen once.

The sequenced sample was peripheral blood. This sequence was found in a man older than 75 with acute or convalescent COVID-19. The rearrangement joins TRBV9 to TRBJ2-1; D call uncertain. CDR3 DNA sequence: TGTGCCAGCAGCGTAGTTGATCCGAGTGAGCAGTTCTTC. It codes for CASSVVDPSEQFF.